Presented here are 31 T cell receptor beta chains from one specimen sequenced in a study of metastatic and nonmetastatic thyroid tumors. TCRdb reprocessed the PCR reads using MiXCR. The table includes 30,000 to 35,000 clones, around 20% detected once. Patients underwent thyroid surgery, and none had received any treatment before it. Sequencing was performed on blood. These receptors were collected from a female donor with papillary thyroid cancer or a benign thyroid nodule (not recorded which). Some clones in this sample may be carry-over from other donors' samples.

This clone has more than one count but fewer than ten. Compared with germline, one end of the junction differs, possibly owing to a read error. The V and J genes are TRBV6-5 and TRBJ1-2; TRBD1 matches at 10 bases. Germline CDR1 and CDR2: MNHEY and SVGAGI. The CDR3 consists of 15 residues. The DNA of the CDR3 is TGCGCCAGCAGTTCTGACAGGGGGCGGAGGTATGGCTACACCTTC. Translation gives CASSSDRGRRYGYTF.

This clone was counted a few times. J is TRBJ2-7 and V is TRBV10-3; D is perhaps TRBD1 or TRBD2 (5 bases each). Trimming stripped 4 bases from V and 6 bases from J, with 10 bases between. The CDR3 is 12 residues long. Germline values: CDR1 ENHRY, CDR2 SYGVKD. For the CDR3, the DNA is TGTGCCATCAGTGTTTGGGGGACCGAGCAGTACTTC. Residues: CAISVWGTEQYF.

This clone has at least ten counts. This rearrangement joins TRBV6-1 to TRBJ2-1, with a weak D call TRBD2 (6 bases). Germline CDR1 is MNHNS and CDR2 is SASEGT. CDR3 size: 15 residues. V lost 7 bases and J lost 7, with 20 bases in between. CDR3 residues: CASTRLSGPPNEQFF. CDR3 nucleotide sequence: TGTGCCAGCACCCGGCTTAGCGGCCCACCTAATGAGCAGTTCTTC.

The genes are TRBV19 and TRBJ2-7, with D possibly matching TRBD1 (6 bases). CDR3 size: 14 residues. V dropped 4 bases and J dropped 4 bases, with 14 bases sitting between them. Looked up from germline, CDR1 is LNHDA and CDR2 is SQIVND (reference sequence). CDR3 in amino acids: CASSTYRDTYEQYF. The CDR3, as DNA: TGTGCCAGTAGTACGTACCGGGACACGTACGAGCAGTACTTC. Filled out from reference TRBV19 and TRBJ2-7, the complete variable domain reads DGGITQSPKYLFRKEGQNVTLSCEQNLNHDAMYWYRQDPGQGLRLIYYSQIVNDFQKGDIAEGYSVSREKKESFPLTVTSAQKNPTAFYLCASSTYRDTYEQYFGPGTRLTVT.

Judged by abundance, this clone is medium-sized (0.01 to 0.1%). The CDR3 spells CASRRGTEDGYTF. As DNA, the CDR3 is TGCGCCAGCAGAAGAGGGACAGAAGATGGCTACACCTTC. J is TRBJ1-2 and V is TRBV10-2; 7 positions match TRBD1. This CDR3 is 13 amino acids long. Losses at the gene ends were 6 bases for V and 6 bases for J; bases not matched to a gene: 7. Germline CDR1 and CDR2: WSHSY and SAAADI.

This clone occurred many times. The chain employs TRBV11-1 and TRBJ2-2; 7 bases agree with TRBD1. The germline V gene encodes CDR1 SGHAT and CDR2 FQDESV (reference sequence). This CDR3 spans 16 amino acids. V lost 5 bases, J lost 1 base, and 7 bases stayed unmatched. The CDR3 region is CASSLLRQGNTGELFF. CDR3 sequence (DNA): TGTGCCAGCAGCCTTTTACGACAGGGGAACACCGGGGAGCTGTTTTTT.

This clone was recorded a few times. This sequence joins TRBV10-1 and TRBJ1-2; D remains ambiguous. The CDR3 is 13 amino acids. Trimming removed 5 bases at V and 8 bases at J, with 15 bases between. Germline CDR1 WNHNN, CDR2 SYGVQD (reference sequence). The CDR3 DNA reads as TGCGCCAGCAGTCCGAAGGTGGGCGGAGGCTACACCTTC. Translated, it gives CASSPKVGGGYTF.

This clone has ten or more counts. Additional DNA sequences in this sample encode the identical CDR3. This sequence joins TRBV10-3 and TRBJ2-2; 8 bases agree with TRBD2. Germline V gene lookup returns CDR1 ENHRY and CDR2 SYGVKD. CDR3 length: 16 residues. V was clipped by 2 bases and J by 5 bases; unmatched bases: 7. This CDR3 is CAISETAGGITGELFF. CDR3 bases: TGTGCCATCAGTGAGACGGCGGGGGGCATAACCGGGGAGCTGTTTTTT.

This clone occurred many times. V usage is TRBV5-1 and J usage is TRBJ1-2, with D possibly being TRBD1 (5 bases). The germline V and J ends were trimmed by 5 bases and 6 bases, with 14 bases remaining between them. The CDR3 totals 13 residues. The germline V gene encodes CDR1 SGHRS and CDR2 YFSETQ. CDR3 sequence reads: CASRSGTLDGYTF. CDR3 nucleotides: TGCGCCAGCAGGTCCGGGACGCTGGATGGCTACACCTTC.

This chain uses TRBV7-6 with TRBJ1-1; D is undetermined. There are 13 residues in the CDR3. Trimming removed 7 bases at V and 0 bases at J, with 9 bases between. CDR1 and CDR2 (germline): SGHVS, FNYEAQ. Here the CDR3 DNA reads TGTGCCAGCATCCTACAGCTGAACACTGAAGCTTTCTTT. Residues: CASILQLNTEAFF.

The CDR3 sequence is CASRWTGGGGELFF. The CDR3 region has the DNA TGTGCCAGCAGATGGACAGGGGGCGGCGGGGAGCTGTTTTTT. This chain uses TRBV12-3 or TRBV12-4 with TRBJ2-2; 11 positions agree with TRBD1. V was pared by 6 bases and J by 7 bases, with 4 bases of the junction left unmatched. The CDR3 runs to 14 residues.

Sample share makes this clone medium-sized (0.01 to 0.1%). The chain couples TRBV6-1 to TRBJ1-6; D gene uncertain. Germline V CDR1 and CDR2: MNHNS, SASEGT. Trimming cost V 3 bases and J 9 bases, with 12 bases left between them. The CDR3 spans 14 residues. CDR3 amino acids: CASSELGFFSPLHF. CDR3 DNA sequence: TGTGCCAGCAGTGAGTTGGGGTTCTTTTCACCCCTCCACTTT.

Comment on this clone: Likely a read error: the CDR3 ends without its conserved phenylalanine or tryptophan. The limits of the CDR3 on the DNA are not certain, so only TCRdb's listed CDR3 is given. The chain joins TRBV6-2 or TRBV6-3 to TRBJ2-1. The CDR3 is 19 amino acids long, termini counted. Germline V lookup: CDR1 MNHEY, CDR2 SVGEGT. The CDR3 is CASSYSSILGGRTYNEQHL.

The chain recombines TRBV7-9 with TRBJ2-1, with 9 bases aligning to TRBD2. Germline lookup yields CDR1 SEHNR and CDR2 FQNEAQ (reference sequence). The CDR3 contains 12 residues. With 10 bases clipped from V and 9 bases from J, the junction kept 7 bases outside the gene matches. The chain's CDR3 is CAIELAGIEQFF. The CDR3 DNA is TGTGCCATCGAACTAGCGGGTATTGAGCAGTTCTTC.

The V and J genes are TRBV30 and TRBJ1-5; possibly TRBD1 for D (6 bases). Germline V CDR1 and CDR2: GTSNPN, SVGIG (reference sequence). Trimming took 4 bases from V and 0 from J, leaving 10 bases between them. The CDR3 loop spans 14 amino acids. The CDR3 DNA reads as TGTGCCTGGACGTCAGGGGATAGCAATCAGCCCCAGCATTTT. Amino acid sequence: CAWTSGDSNQPQHF. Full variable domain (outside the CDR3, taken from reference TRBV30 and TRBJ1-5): SQTIHQWPATLVQPVGSPLSLECTVEGTSNPNLYWYRQAAGRGLQLLFYSVGIGQISSEVPQNLSASRPQDRQFILSSKKLLLSDSGFYLCAWTSGDSNQPQHFGDGTRLSIL.

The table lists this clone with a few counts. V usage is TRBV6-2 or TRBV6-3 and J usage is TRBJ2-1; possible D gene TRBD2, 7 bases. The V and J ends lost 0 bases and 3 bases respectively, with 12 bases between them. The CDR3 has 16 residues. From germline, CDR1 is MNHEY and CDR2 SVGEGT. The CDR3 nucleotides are TGTGCCAGCAGTTACTCGTCCGGGGGGCTCTACAATGAGCAGTTCTTC. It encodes CASSYSSGGLYNEQFF.

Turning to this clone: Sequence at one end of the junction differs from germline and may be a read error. For the CDR3, the DNA is TGTGCCAGCAGTTTAGGAGGCCAGCCGCAGAATTTT. It translates to CASSLGGQPQNF. This chain links TRBV28 with TRBJ1-5; D remains ambiguous. Germline V gives CDR1 MDHEN, CDR2 SYDVKM. CDR3 size: 12 residues.

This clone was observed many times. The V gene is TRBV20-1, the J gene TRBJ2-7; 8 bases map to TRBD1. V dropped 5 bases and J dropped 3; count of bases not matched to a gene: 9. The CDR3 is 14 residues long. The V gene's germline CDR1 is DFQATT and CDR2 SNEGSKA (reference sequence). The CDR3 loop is CSAGKGQDFYEQYF. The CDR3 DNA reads TGCAGTGCTGGTAAGGGACAGGATTTCTACGAGCAGTACTTC.

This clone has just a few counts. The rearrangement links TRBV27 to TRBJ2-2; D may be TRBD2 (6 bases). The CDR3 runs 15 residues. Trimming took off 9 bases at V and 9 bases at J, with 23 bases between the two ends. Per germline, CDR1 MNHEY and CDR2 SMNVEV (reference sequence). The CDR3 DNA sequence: TGTGCCAGAACCTCTGCGTGCACTACTAGCCGGGAGCTGTTTTTT. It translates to CARTSACTTSRELFF.

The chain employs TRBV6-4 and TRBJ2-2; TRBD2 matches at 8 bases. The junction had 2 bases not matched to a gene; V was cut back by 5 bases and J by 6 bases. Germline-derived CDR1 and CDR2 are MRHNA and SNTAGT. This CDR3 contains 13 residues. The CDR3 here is CASSLREAGELFF. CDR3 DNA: TGTGCCAGCAGTTTGCGGGAGGCCGGGGAGCTGTTTTTT.

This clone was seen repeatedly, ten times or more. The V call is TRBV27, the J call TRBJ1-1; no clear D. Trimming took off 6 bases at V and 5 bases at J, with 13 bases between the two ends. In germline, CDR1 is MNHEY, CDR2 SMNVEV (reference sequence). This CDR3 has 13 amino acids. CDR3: CASRLGPGTEAFF. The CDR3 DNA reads TGTGCCAGCAGGTTAGGACCTGGGACTGAAGCTTTCTTT.

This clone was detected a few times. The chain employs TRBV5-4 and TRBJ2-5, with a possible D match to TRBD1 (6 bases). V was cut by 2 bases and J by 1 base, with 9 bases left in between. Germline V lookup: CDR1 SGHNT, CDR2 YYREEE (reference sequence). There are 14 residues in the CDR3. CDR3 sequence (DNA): TGTGCCAGCAGCTTCGGACAGAGCCAAGAGACCCAGTACTTC. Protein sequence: CASSFGQSQETQYF.

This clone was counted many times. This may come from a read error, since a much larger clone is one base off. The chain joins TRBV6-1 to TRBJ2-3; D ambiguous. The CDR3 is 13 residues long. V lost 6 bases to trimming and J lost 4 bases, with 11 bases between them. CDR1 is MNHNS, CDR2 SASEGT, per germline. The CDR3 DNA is TGTGCCAGCAGCAATTCAATGGCAGATACGCAGTATTTT. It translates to CASSNSMADTQYF.

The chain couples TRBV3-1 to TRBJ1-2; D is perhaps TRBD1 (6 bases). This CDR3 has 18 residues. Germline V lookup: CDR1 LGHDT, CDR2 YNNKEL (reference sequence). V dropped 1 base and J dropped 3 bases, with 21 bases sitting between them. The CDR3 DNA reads TGTGCCAGCAGCCAAGGGATTCCACAGGGACGTCGGGACTATGGCTACACCTTC. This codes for CASSQGIPQGRRDYGYTF.

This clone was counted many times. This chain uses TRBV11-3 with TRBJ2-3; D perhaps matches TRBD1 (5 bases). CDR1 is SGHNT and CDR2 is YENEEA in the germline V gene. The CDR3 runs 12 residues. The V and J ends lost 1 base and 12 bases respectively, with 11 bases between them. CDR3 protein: CASSLAGSAQYF. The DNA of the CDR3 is TGTGCCAGCAGCTTAGCAGGGTCGGCACAGTATTTT.

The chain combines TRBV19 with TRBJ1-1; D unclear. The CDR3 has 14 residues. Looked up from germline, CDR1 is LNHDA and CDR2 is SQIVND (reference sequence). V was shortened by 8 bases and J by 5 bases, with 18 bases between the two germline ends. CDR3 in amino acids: CASESWVVGTEAFF. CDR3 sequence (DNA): TGTGCCAGTGAGTCGTGGGTGGTTGGAACTGAAGCTTTCTTT.

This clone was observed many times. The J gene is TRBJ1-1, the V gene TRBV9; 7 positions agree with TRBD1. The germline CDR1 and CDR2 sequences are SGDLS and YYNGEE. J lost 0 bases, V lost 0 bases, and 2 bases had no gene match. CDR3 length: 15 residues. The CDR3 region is CASSVEQGMNTEAFF. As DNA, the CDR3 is TGTGCCAGCAGCGTAGAACAGGGGATGAACACTGAAGCTTTCTTT.

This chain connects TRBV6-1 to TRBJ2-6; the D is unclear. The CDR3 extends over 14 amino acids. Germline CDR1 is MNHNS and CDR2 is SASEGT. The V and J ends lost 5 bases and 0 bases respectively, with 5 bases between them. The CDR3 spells CASSMDSGANVLTF. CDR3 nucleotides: TGTGCCAGCAGTATGGACTCTGGGGCCAACGTCCTGACTTTC.

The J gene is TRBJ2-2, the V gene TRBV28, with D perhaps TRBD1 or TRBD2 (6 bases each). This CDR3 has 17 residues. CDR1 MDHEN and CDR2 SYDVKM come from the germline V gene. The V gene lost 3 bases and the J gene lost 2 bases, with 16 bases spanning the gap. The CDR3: CASSLEGGTRNTGELFF. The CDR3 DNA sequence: TGTGCCAGCAGTTTGGAGGGGGGAACCCGAAACACCGGGGAGCTGTTTTTT.

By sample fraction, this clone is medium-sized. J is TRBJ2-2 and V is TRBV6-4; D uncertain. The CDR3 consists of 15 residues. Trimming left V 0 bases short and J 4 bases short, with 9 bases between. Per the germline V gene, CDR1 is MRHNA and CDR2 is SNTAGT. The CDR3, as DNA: TGTGCCAGCAGTGACTCCCCCGAGACCACCGGGGAGCTGTTTTTT. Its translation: CASSDSPETTGELFF.

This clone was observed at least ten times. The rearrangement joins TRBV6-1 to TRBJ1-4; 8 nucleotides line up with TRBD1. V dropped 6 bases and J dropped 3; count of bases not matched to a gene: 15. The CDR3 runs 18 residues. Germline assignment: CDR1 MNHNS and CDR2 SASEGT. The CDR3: CASSEFHTGGRANEKLFF. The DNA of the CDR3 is TGTGCCAGCAGCGAATTCCATACAGGGGGGCGGGCTAATGAAAAACTGTTTTTT.